This entry is about one T cell receptor beta chain. The antigen is unknown. The CDR3 is 12 residues long. V lost 5 bases to trimming and J lost 3 bases, with 10 bases between them. Germline values: CDR1 SQVTM, CDR2 ANQGSEA. This entry belongs to a study of CD8+ T cells in alopecia areata. Overall study results and limits: Clarity of TCR sharing across patients fell short of that in mice, possibly HLA-related.

RNA extraction and reverse transcription yielded cDNA as sequencing template. TCRdb's table, derived via immunoSEQ multiplex PCR, lists solely in-frame clones and lacks some. Among about 64,000 clones listed, 44% were seen once. Sampling of alopecia areata patients yielded lesional scalp punch biopsies as well as peripheral blood. The specimen was NKG2D-low CD8+ T cells sorted from blood. The rearrangement links TRBV29-1 to TRBJ1-1; TRBD1 might be the D (6 bases). This TCR derives from a human donor with alopecia areata. The CDR3 nucleotides read TGCAGCGTTACACAGGGTGACACTGAAGCTTTCTTT. Protein sequence: CSVTQGDTEAFF. Based on the CDR3 plus reference TRBV29-1 and TRBJ1-1, the full variable domain is SAVISQKPSRDICQRGTSLTIQCQVDSQVTMMFWYRQQPGQSLTLIATANQGSEATYESGFVIDKFPISRPNLTFSTLTVSNMSPEDSSIYLCSVTQGDTEAFFGQGTRLTVV.